These 29 T cell receptor beta chains originate from one sample sequenced in a study of OX40 agonist ivuxolimab in advanced cancers. Data came from immunoSEQ multiplex PCR; TCRdb stores just in-frame clones and leaves some out. Of approximately 48,000 clones in the sample, 85% to 90% were seen once. The sequencing here drew on CD4+ or CD8+ T cells sorted from blood, taken in a trial of the OX40 agonist ivuxolimab. These receptors came from an adult with an advanced solid tumor such as melanoma, head and neck, liver or kidney cancer.

The chain joins TRBV6-5 to TRBJ1-2, with D possibly TRBD1 on 5 matching bases. This CDR3 comprises 12 residues. From germline, CDR1 is MNHEY and CDR2 SVGAGI. Trimming took off 11 bases at V and 6 bases at J, with 16 bases between the two ends. DNA for the CDR3: TGTGCCTCCGTTGGGGCGGTGAATGGCTACACCTTC. This translates into CASVGAVNGYTF.

J is TRBJ2-3 and V is TRBV6-1; TRBD1 agrees at 8 bases. Per germline, CDR1 MNHNS and CDR2 SASEGT. CDR3 size: 14 residues. After removal of 8 bases from V and 0 bases from J, the junction contained 4 bases not matched to a gene. CDR3 protein: CASAGQGSTDTQYF. The CDR3 region has the DNA TGTGCCAGCGCTGGACAGGGAAGCACAGATACGCAGTATTTT.

This chain joins TRBV13 and TRBJ1-1; TRBD1 aligns across 7 bases. CDR3 size: 14 residues. The germline CDR1 and CDR2 sequences are PRHDT and FYEKMQ (reference sequence). Trimming took 3 bases from V and 4 from J; bases not matched to a gene: 5. The CDR3 DNA sequence: TGTGCCAGCAGCTTCAGGGGGGAGGTCACTGAAGCTTTCTTT. It is translated as CASSFRGEVTEAFF.

The chain uses TRBV2 and TRBJ2-3; tentative D call: TRBD1 (6 bases). V was trimmed by 7 bases and J by 0 bases, leaving 17 bases between them. From germline, CDR1 is SNHLY and CDR2 FYNNEI. The CDR3 extends over 16 amino acids. For the CDR3, the DNA is TGTGCCAGCAATCCCCCCACAGGGACGAGCACAGATACGCAGTATTTT. Protein product: CASNPPTGTSTDTQYF. Drawing the rest from reference TRBV2 and TRBJ2-3, the complete variable domain is EPEVTQTPSHQVTQMGQEVILRCVPISNHLYFYWYRQILGQKVEFLVSFYNNEISEKSEIFDDQFSVERPDGSNFTLKIRSTKLEDSAMYFCASNPPTGTSTDTQYFGPGTRLTVL.

This chain connects TRBV19 to TRBJ2-5; D is ambiguous. The CDR3 sequence is 15 residues long. Germline V gene data show CDR1 as LNHDA and CDR2 as SQIVND (reference sequence). V shed 3 bases and J shed 4 bases, with 15 bases lying between them. CDR3 sequence (DNA): TGTGCCAGTAGTATCGGTAGCTGGGCTGCAGAGACCCAGTACTTC. It codes for CASSIGSWAAETQYF.

The genes are TRBV14 and TRBJ1-1; D is unresolved. V was cut by 2 bases and J by 3 bases, with 7 bases left in between. The germline V gene encodes CDR1 SGHDN and CDR2 FVKESK. There are 13 residues in the CDR3. DNA for the CDR3: TGTGCCAGCAGCCAATACACCCACACTGAAGCTTTCTTT. Residues: CASSQYTHTEAFF.

The V gene is TRBV25-1, the J gene TRBJ1-1; possible D gene TRBD1, 5 bases. Germline CDR1 is MGHDK and CDR2 is SYGVNS. The CDR3 runs 14 residues. V was cut by 6 bases and J by 5 bases, with 16 bases left in between. The CDR3: CASRVGQGYTEAFF. For the CDR3, the DNA is TGTGCCAGCAGGGTGGGGCAGGGTTATACTGAAGCTTTCTTT.

This rearrangement joins TRBV10-3 to TRBJ1-6; D remains unclear. The CDR3 has 12 residues. Germline values: CDR1 ENHRY, CDR2 SYGVKD. Trimming pared 0 bases from V and 11 bases from J, leaving 5 bases between. The CDR3 is CAISESTPPLHF. The CDR3, as DNA: TGTGCCATCAGTGAGTCTACCCCACCCCTCCACTTT.

V gene TRBV11-2 combines with J gene TRBJ2-5, with D hard to call. Trimming pared 2 bases from V and 5 bases from J, leaving 9 bases between. The CDR3 is made up of 13 amino acids. The germline V gene has CDR1 SGHAT and CDR2 FQNNGV. In DNA form, the CDR3 reads TGTGCCAGCAGCTTATCACCCCATGAGACCCAGTACTTC. It specifies CASSLSPHETQYF.

The chain combines TRBV27 with TRBJ2-5; 7 bases agree with TRBD1. Germline-derived CDR1 and CDR2 are MNHEY and SMNVEV (reference sequence). CDR3 size: 14 residues. After removal of 5 bases from V and 5 bases from J, the junction contained 8 bases not matched to a gene. CDR3: CASSILTGDETQYF. CDR3 in DNA: TGTGCCAGCAGTATCCTAACAGGGGACGAGACCCAGTACTTC.

Ten or more counts support this clone. The chain is built from TRBV4-1 and TRBJ2-7, with 9 positions matching TRBD1. V lost 4 bases, J lost 0 bases, and 4 bases stayed unmatched. Germline V gives CDR1 MGHRA, CDR2 YSYEKL. The CDR3 spans 15 residues. CDR3 amino acids: CASSLGTGSSYEQYF. DNA for the CDR3: TGCGCCAGCAGCCTAGGGACAGGGAGCTCCTACGAGCAGTACTTC.

The CDR3: CSVDLRGQYNEQFF. The CDR3 region has the DNA TGCAGCGTTGACTTACGGGGCCAATACAATGAGCAGTTCTTC. The chain recombines TRBV29-1 with TRBJ2-1; D assignment may be TRBD1 or TRBD2 (5 bases each). This CDR3 region has 14 residues. With 3 bases removed from V and 4 bases from J, the gap between germline ends came to 13 bases. The germline V gene encodes CDR1 SQVTM and CDR2 ANQGSEA.

This clone was seen only once. The chain uses TRBV6-4 and TRBJ2-2, with D perhaps TRBD2 (5 bases). The CDR3 spans 13 residues. Germline CDR1 reads MRHNA; CDR2 reads SNTAGT. V lost 3 bases to trimming and J lost 3 bases, with 5 bases between them. Written as DNA, the CDR3 is TGTGCCAGCAGTGAGAGGGACACCGGGGAGCTGTTTTTT. Protein sequence: CASSERDTGELFF.

The chain is built from TRBV4-3 and TRBJ1-2; D unresolved. Germline V gene data show CDR1 as LGHNA and CDR2 as YSLEER. The CDR3 length is 16 residues. V was pared by 1 base and J by 4 bases, with 16 bases between. CDR3 loop: CASSQGPSEKTYGYTF. In DNA, the CDR3 is TGCGCCAGCAGCCAAGGGCCTTCGGAGAAGACCTATGGCTACACCTTC.

The chain links TRBV30 to TRBJ1-2, with D tentatively TRBD1 (5 bases). With 4 bases removed from V and 6 bases from J, the gap between germline ends came to 15 bases. This CDR3 contains 13 residues. Per the germline V gene, CDR1 is GTSNPN and CDR2 is SVGIG (reference sequence). The CDR3: CAWIEGSFDGYTF. The CDR3 bases are TGTGCCTGGATCGAGGGGTCCTTCGATGGCTACACCTTC.

The V and J genes are TRBV10-3 and TRBJ1-1, with TRBD1 matching over 8 bases. The CDR3 spans 15 residues. The V gene's germline CDR1 is ENHRY and CDR2 SYGVKD. Trimming cost V 6 bases and J 5 bases; bases outside gene matches: 11. CDR3 region: CAIRGQGMKGTEAFF. The CDR3 DNA reads TGTGCCATCAGAGGACAGGGTATGAAAGGGACTGAAGCTTTCTTT.

Details on this clone: This sample includes further DNA sequences coding for the same CDR3. The rearrangement uses TRBV19 and TRBJ2-1; 7 bases agree with TRBD2. The germline V gene encodes CDR1 LNHDA and CDR2 SQIVND (reference sequence). V trimming: 3 bases; J trimming: 7 bases; junction bases outside the gene matches: 0. The CDR3 is 12 residues long. CDR3 nucleotides: TGTGCCAGTAGTATCGGGGGGAATGAGCAGTTCTTC. Translating it yields CASSIGGNEQFF.

The chain is built from TRBV27 and TRBJ2-7; TRBD2 matches 9 bases. Trimming took 5 bases from V and 7 from J; bases not matched to a gene: 15. In germline, CDR1 is MNHEY, CDR2 SMNVEV (reference sequence). The CDR3 runs 16 residues. The CDR3 loop is CASSLLRAGGFGEQYF. Written as DNA, the CDR3 is TGTGCCAGCAGTCTCCTACGAGCGGGGGGTTTTGGGGAGCAGTACTTC.

V is TRBV4-1 and J is TRBJ1-2; D might be TRBD1 (5 bases). Germline V gene lookup returns CDR1 MGHRA and CDR2 YSYEKL. CDR3 length: 15 residues. The V end lost 4 bases, the J end lost 2 bases, and 14 bases lay between the germline ends. The CDR3 loop is CASSPNGGENYGYTF. The CDR3 coding sequence is TGCGCCAGCAGCCCGAACGGGGGGGAAAACTATGGCTACACCTTC.

The chain is built from TRBV7-3 and TRBJ2-7; D is unclear. CDR3 length equals 12 residues. V was clipped by 3 bases and J by 4 bases, with 7 bases between them. The germline CDR1 and CDR2 sequences are SGHTA and FQGTGA. As DNA, the CDR3 is TGTGCCAGCAGCTTTACACCTTACGAGCAGTACTTC. It translates to CASSFTPYEQYF.

The chain carries TRBV9 and TRBJ2-7, with 7 bases identical to TRBD2. This CDR3 is built from 14 residues. The ends lost 3 bases at V and 3 bases at J; junction bases unmatched: 6. Germline lookup yields CDR1 SGDLS and CDR2 YYNGEE. CDR3 nucleotide sequence: TGTGCCAGCAGCGCGGGAGGACGGAACTACGAGCAGTACTTC. Its translation is CASSAGGRNYEQYF.

CDR3 bases: TGTGCCAGCAGCCCCTATGTTGTGGGTGGCCTCACAGATACGCAGTATTTT. This translates into CASSPYVVGGLTDTQYF. The genes are TRBV7-9 and TRBJ2-3; D uncertain. Germline V gene sequence: CDR1 SEHNR, CDR2 FQNEAQ (reference sequence). Trimming stripped 5 bases from V and 2 bases from J, with 20 bases between. The length of the CDR3 is 17 residues.

V usage is TRBV5-8 and J usage is TRBJ2-3; D remains unclear. The CDR3 runs 13 residues. Germline values: CDR1 SGHTS, CDR2 YDEGEE. V was cut by 9 bases and J by 1 base, with 12 bases left in between. The CDR3 sequence is CATPMKRTDTQYF. CDR3 nucleotides: TGTGCCACCCCTATGAAACGCACAGATACGCAGTATTTT.

This clone was found a few times. The chain couples TRBV4-1 to TRBJ1-5; D unclear. Trimming cost V 1 base and J 4 bases, with 5 bases left between them. Germline lookup yields CDR1 MGHRA and CDR2 YSYEKL. The CDR3 contains 13 residues. The CDR3 is CASSQVRNQPQHF. The CDR3 region has the DNA TGCGCCAGCAGCCAAGTCAGAAATCAGCCCCAGCATTTT.

This chain links TRBV6-6 with TRBJ2-5; D assignment may be TRBD1 or TRBD2 (5 bases each). Germline V gene lookup returns CDR1 MNHNY and CDR2 SVGAGI (reference sequence). The V and J ends lost 5 bases and 2 bases respectively, with 15 bases between them. The CDR3 loop spans 15 amino acids. The CDR3 here is CASSPQGDPQETQYF. The CDR3 nucleotides are TGTGCCAGCAGTCCCCAAGGGGACCCTCAAGAGACCCAGTACTTC.

The chain employs TRBV6-5 and TRBJ2-7; 10 nucleotides align to TRBD1. Germline V lookup: CDR1 MNHEY, CDR2 SVGAGI. The V gene end was trimmed by 0 bases and the J gene end by 3 bases; junction bases not matched to a gene: 2. This CDR3 is 15 amino acids long. The CDR3 region has the DNA TGTGCCAGCAGTTACTCCGGGGACAGGGGCTACGAGCAGTACTTC. Translated: CASSYSGDRGYEQYF.

The rearrangement uses TRBV6-5 and TRBJ2-7; D may be TRBD2 (7 bases). The germline V gene has CDR1 MNHEY and CDR2 SVGAGI. V was trimmed by 0 bases and J by 6 bases, leaving 12 bases between them. This CDR3 spans 14 amino acids. CDR3: CASSYSGGAIEQYF. The CDR3 DNA reads TGTGCCAGCAGTTACTCAGGGGGGGCAATCGAGCAGTACTTC.

CDR3 amino acids: CASSRVGGPSNQPQHF. In DNA, the CDR3 is TGTGCCAGCAGCCGGGTAGGTGGCCCTAGCAATCAGCCCCAGCATTTT. V is TRBV7-9 and J is TRBJ1-5; D not resolved. V lost 5 bases and J lost 0, with 14 bases in between. This CDR3 comprises 16 residues. The V gene's germline CDR1 is SEHNR and CDR2 FQNEAQ (reference sequence).

J is TRBJ1-1 and V is TRBV6-1; 8 bases are shared with TRBD1. The CDR3 runs to 12 residues. The V gene's germline CDR1 is MNHNS and CDR2 SASEGT. Losses at the gene ends were 6 bases for V and 5 bases for J; bases not matched to a gene: 2. The DNA for the CDR3 is TGTGCCAGCAGGGACAGGGCGACTGAAGCTTTCTTT. Protein sequence: CASRDRATEAFF.